This entry is about one T cell receptor beta chain. Its antigen is not known. The CDR3 consists of 16 residues. The V end lost 5 bases, the J end lost 0 bases, and 15 bases lay between the germline ends. This entry comes from a study of T cell repertoires in cytomegalovirus infection. For the study at large: Public TCR beta signature analysis indicated the presence of both CMV infection and matching HLA type.

One entry per CDR3 protein, called by TCRdb with MiXCR from the reads. The data contain roughly 920,000 distinct CDR3 sequences, around 30% of them singletons. The sample consisted of cultured CD8+ T cells from PBMCs, taken from culture after CMV antigen stimulation. The sequence derives from a human donor in good health (CMV status not recorded). Some clones in this sample may be carry-over from other donors' samples. The V gene is TRBV12-3 or TRBV12-4, the J gene TRBJ2-3; D may be TRBD2 (6 bases). CDR3 coding DNA: TGTGCCAGCAGTACCATGGCGGGGCTTAGCACAGATACGCAGTATTTT. Translating it yields CASSTMAGLSTDTQYF.